This T cell receptor beta chain is from a study of cytomegalovirus exposure and HLA in healthy donors. In the PCR, 60 Vbeta and 13 Jbeta primers were used. The data were produced by immunoSEQ multiplex PCR, yet TCRdb's version contains in-frame clones alone and is incomplete. The sample has fewer than 150,000 clones, more than 60% seen once. Study outcomes and limitations: Associated with HLA alleles at 0.05 false discovery rate in a later analysis were around 17,000 TCR beta sequences. Association of a missense DCLRE1C variant with TCR beta V- and J-gene trimming was reported in a later analysis.

Trimming removed 0 bases at V and 4 bases at J, with 13 bases between. CDR1 is MGHRA and CDR2 is YSYEKL in the germline V gene. CDR3 length: 15 residues. Remarks on this clone: Its antigen is not known.

The rearrangement joins TRBV4-1 to TRBJ2-7, with D maybe TRBD2 (5 bases). What was sequenced was PBMCs. This receptor was taken from a middle-aged woman in good health and CMV-seronegative. In DNA, the CDR3 is TGCGCCAGCAGCCAAGATCCCGGGAATAGGTACGAGCAGTACTTC. Translated, it gives CASSQDPGNRYEQYF.